This T cell receptor beta chain was documented in a study of OX40 agonist ivuxolimab in advanced cancers. The wider study: Past anti-PD-1, anti-PD-L1 or anti-CTLA-4 therapy was accepted, and roughly 42% had received some. Findings of the study overall: In the expanded peripheral T cells, antigen specificity was never determined.

About this clone: Its antigen is currently unknown.

CDR3 length: 16 residues. Germline V lookup: CDR1 MGHDK, CDR2 SYGVNS. V shed 2 bases, J shed 6 bases, and the junction held 10 bases outside the gene matches. TCRdb keeps only in-frame clones here, not all; method: immunoSEQ multiplex PCR. This table holds around 80,000 clones, about 88% found once. V and J are TRBV25-1 and TRBJ2-1, with 7 bases aligning to TRBD1. The sequences come from CD4+ or CD8+ T cells sorted from blood, collected in a trial of the OX40 agonist ivuxolimab. This TCR derives from an adult with an advanced solid tumor such as melanoma, head and neck, liver or kidney cancer. The CDR3 nucleotides read TGTGCCAGCAGTGAAGGAGGCAGGGGGTTGCGCAATGAGCAGTTCTTC. Amino acid sequence: CASSEGGRGLRNEQFF.